A selection of T cell receptor beta chains follows, all from one sample in a study of cytomegalovirus exposure and HLA in healthy donors. Here immunoSEQ multiplex PCR was the method, and the copy in TCRdb shows in-frame clones only, minus some. This repertoire shows over 150,000 clones, 55% to 70% found once; its top ten account for less than 3.5%. Sequenced sample: PBMCs. Every receptor here comes from a woman between 40 and 55 years old in good health and CMV-seropositive. Each CDR3 is given with its conserved first and last residue. Each record gives: J gene, D gene, clone size, V gene, CDR3 protein, CDR3 DNA. The D gene is left open where the match is weak. Expanded clones are given a class, and other clones once, few, many or no size at all.

j_gene: TRBJ2-7
d_gene: NA
abundance: NA
v_gene: TRBV5-6
CDR3aa: CASSPGTSSYEQYF
CDR3nt: TGTGCCAGCAGCCCCGGGACAAGCTCCTACGAGCAGTACTTC

j_gene: TRBJ2-1
d_gene: TRBD2
abundance: NA
v_gene: TRBV2
CDR3aa: CASSPGPRGGEQFF
CDR3nt: TGTGCCAGCAGCCCGGGACCGCGGGGGGGTGAGCAGTTCTTC

j_gene: TRBJ1-4
d_gene: TRBD1
abundance: NA
v_gene: TRBV28
CDR3aa: CASSRRQGRATNEKLFF
CDR3nt: TGTGCCAGCAGCCGGCGACAGGGGCGTGCAACTAATGAAAAACTGTTTTTT

j_gene: TRBJ2-3
d_gene: TRBD2
abundance: few
v_gene: TRBV7-2
CDR3aa: CASSALAGAIGTQYF
CDR3nt: TGTGCCAGCAGCGCCTTAGCGGGAGCGATTGGTACGCAGTATTTT

j_gene: TRBJ2-7
d_gene: TRBD1
abundance: NA
v_gene: TRBV19
CDR3aa: CASSSGTGVGEQYF
CDR3nt: TGTGCCAGTAGTTCCGGGACAGGGGTTGGGGAGCAGTACTTC

j_gene: TRBJ1-3
d_gene: NA
abundance: NA
v_gene: TRBV12-5
CDR3aa: CASGLVPGYGNTIYF
CDR3nt: TGTGCTAGTGGTTTGGTACCGGGGTATGGAAACACCATATATTTT

j_gene: TRBJ2-5
d_gene: TRBD2
abundance: NA
v_gene: TRBV7-2
CDR3aa: CASSATSGGAGQTQYF
CDR3nt: TGTGCCAGCAGCGCGACTAGCGGGGGGGCCGGTCAGACCCAGTACTTC

j_gene: TRBJ2-1
d_gene: TRBD1
abundance: few
v_gene: TRBV28
CDR3aa: CASSPTGDEQFF
CDR3nt: TGTGCCAGCAGTCCCACAGGGGACGAGCAGTTCTTC

j_gene: TRBJ1-1
d_gene: NA
abundance: NA
v_gene: TRBV19
CDR3aa: CASSIRRGNTEAFF
CDR3nt: TGTGCCAGTAGTATCCGCAGGGGGAACACTGAAGCTTTCTTT

j_gene: TRBJ2-7
d_gene: TRBD1
abundance: NA
v_gene: TRBV6-5
CDR3aa: CASSYNRGIYEQYF
CDR3nt: TGTGCCAGCAGTTACAACAGGGGAATCTACGAGCAGTACTTC

j_gene: TRBJ1-4
d_gene: TRBD1
abundance: NA
v_gene: TRBV6-5
CDR3aa: CASSRQGAAEKLFF
CDR3nt: TGTGCCAGCAGTCGCCAGGGGGCGGCGGAAAAACTGTTTTTT

j_gene: TRBJ2-2
d_gene: NA
abundance: NA
v_gene: TRBV19
CDR3aa: CASSIDRLNTGELFF
CDR3nt: TGTGCCAGTAGTATCGACAGGTTGAACACCGGGGAGCTGTTTTTT

j_gene: TRBJ2-5
d_gene: TRBD1
abundance: NA
v_gene: TRBV9
CDR3aa: CASSGTGGETQYF
CDR3nt: TGTGCCAGCAGTGGGACAGGGGGGGAGACCCAGTACTTC

j_gene: TRBJ1-6
d_gene: TRBD1
abundance: NA
v_gene: TRBV6-6
CDR3aa: CASSYQRDSGSPLNF
CDR3nt: TGTGCCAGCAGTTACCAAAGGGACAGCGGTTCACCCCTCAACTTT

j_gene: TRBJ2-5
d_gene: NA
abundance: NA
v_gene: TRBV7-9
CDR3aa: CASSRRGAGETQYF
CDR3nt: TGTGCCAGCAGCCGGAGGGGCGCGGGGGAGACCCAGTACTTC

j_gene: TRBJ2-1
d_gene: NA
abundance: once
v_gene: TRBV7-2
CDR3aa: CASSSWGPGYNEQFF
CDR3nt: TGTGCCAGCAGCTCTTGGGGGCCAGGGTACAATGAGCAGTTCTTC

j_gene: TRBJ2-1
d_gene: NA
abundance: NA
v_gene: TRBV11-2
CDR3aa: CASSLDRYNEQFF
CDR3nt: TGTGCCAGCAGCTTAGATCGTTACAATGAGCAGTTCTTC

j_gene: TRBJ2-7
d_gene: NA
abundance: NA
v_gene: TRBV7-2
CDR3aa: CASSLGGLTPEQYF
CDR3nt: TGTGCCAGCAGCTTAGGAGGACTAACCCCCGAGCAGTACTTC

j_gene: TRBJ1-5
d_gene: NA
abundance: NA
v_gene: TRBV27
CDR3aa: CASSYDREQPQHF
CDR3nt: TGTGCCAGCAGTTATGACCGGGAGCAGCCCCAGCATTTT

j_gene: TRBJ2-7
d_gene: TRBD1
abundance: once
v_gene: TRBV7-8
CDR3aa: CASTLSGTGGYEQYF
CDR3nt: TGTGCCAGCACCCTGTCGGGGACAGGCGGCTACGAGCAGTACTTC

j_gene: TRBJ2-7
d_gene: NA
abundance: NA
v_gene: TRBV7-3
CDR3aa: CASSLQGTLGEQYF
CDR3nt: TGTGCCAGCAGCTTACAGGGAACGCTAGGCGAGCAGTACTTC

j_gene: TRBJ1-3
d_gene: NA
abundance: NA
v_gene: TRBV15
CDR3aa: CATEKGSGNTIYF
CDR3nt: TGTGCCACCGAAAAGGGGTCTGGAAACACCATATATTTT

j_gene: TRBJ2-7
d_gene: TRBD2
abundance: NA
v_gene: TRBV27
CDR3aa: CASSNGLAGSYEQYF
CDR3nt: TGTGCCAGCAGTAACGGACTAGCGGGTTCCTACGAGCAGTACTTC

j_gene: TRBJ2-3
d_gene: NA
abundance: once
v_gene: TRBV29-1
CDR3aa: CSVEVTSLSDTQYF
CDR3nt: TGCAGCGTTGAAGTTACTAGCTTATCAGATACGCAGTATTTT

j_gene: TRBJ2-2
d_gene: NA
abundance: NA
v_gene: TRBV5-1
CDR3aa: CASSLLGGPDTGELFF
CDR3nt: TGCGCCAGCAGCTTGTTAGGTGGGCCTGACACCGGGGAGCTGTTTTTT

j_gene: TRBJ2-3
d_gene: NA
abundance: few
v_gene: TRBV15
CDR3aa: CATSRDPVTRDTQYF
CDR3nt: TGTGCCACCAGCAGAGACCCCGTGACTAGAGATACGCAGTATTTT

j_gene: TRBJ1-2
d_gene: TRBD1
abundance: NA
v_gene: TRBV6-1
CDR3aa: CASSEAKMGQPNRGYGYTF
CDR3nt: TGTGCCAGCAGTGAAGCGAAGATGGGACAGCCTAATCGAGGCTATGGCTACACCTTC

j_gene: TRBJ1-1
d_gene: NA
abundance: many
v_gene: TRBV7-2
CDR3aa: CASSLARESTEAFF
CDR3nt: TGTGCCAGCAGCTTAGCGCGGGAGAGCACTGAAGCTTTCTTT

j_gene: TRBJ1-1
d_gene: NA
abundance: NA
v_gene: TRBV27
CDR3aa: CASSLGKGQAGARGTEAFF
CDR3nt: TGTGCCAGCAGTTTGGGGAAAGGGCAGGCAGGGGCCCGGGGCACTGAAGCTTTCTTT

j_gene: TRBJ2-1
d_gene: TRBD2
abundance: NA
v_gene: TRBV13
CDR3aa: CASSAGYPSGRHEQFF
CDR3nt: TGTGCCAGCAGCGCGGGTTATCCTAGCGGCAGGCATGAGCAGTTCTTC

j_gene: TRBJ1-5
d_gene: TRBD1
abundance: NA
v_gene: TRBV10-1
CDR3aa: CASRTGGLGNQPQHF
CDR3nt: TGCGCCAGCCGGACAGGGGGCTTGGGGAATCAGCCCCAGCATTTT

j_gene: TRBJ2-1
d_gene: NA
abundance: NA
v_gene: TRBV7-3
CDR3aa: CASSSGVGNEQFF
CDR3nt: TGTGCCAGCAGCTCCGGGGTAGGCAATGAGCAGTTCTTC

j_gene: TRBJ2-7
d_gene: NA
abundance: NA
v_gene: TRBV2
CDR3aa: CASSELTRTYEQYF
CDR3nt: TGTGCCAGCAGTGAACTTACACGTACCTACGAGCAGTACTTC

j_gene: TRBJ1-1
d_gene: NA
abundance: few
v_gene: TRBV5-1
CDR3aa: CASSPGQNTEAFF
CDR3nt: TGCGCCAGCAGCCCGGGTCAGAACACTGAAGCTTTCTTT

j_gene: TRBJ1-1
d_gene: NA
abundance: NA
v_gene: TRBV7-2
CDR3aa: CASSYTGNRGEAFF
CDR3nt: TGTGCCAGCAGCTACACAGGGAATCGGGGTGAAGCTTTCTTT

j_gene: TRBJ2-1
d_gene: TRBD2
abundance: NA
v_gene: TRBV7-3
CDR3aa: CASSRSSGSQSYNEQFF
CDR3nt: TGTGCCAGCAGCCGATCTAGCGGGAGTCAGTCCTACAATGAGCAGTTCTTC

j_gene: TRBJ1-2
d_gene: NA
abundance: few
v_gene: TRBV28
CDR3aa: CASSLSLNYGYTF
CDR3nt: TGTGCCAGCAGTTTGTCCCTAAACTATGGCTACACCTTC

j_gene: TRBJ2-5
d_gene: NA
abundance: few
v_gene: TRBV4-2
CDR3aa: CASSQAGGNQETQYF
CDR3nt: TGTGCCAGCAGCCAAGCTGGAGGGAACCAAGAGACCCAGTACTTC

j_gene: TRBJ2-4
d_gene: NA
abundance: NA
v_gene: TRBV4-1
CDR3aa: CASSQGGGNIQYF
CDR3nt: TGCGCCAGCAGCCAGGGGGGAGGAAACATTCAGTACTTC

j_gene: TRBJ1-1
d_gene: NA
abundance: NA
v_gene: TRBV6-5
CDR3aa: CASSYSLGGGEAEAFF
CDR3nt: TGTGCCAGCAGTTACTCCCTCGGGGGGGGAGAGGCTGAAGCTTTCTTT